This T cell receptor (beta chain) was identified during a study of cytomegalovirus exposure and HLA in healthy donors (dated by TCRdb to the late 2010s). Broadly, across the study: An earlier analysis of a few hundred of the donors reported over 250 Gb of sequence data and some 110 million unique TCR beta sequences obtained from about 170 million T cells. An early release covering some 640 HLA-typed donors comprised about 300 gigabases of sequencing data and approximately 80 million unique TCR sequences. Among the roughly 410 genotyped donors, 81% belonged to the genetic ancestry cluster associated with self-reported Caucasian donors. The study aimed to test whether signatures of past pathogen exposure could be identified by cataloging public T cell receptors. The T cell repertoires of around 670 subjects were profiled by immunosequencing and related to cytomegalovirus serostatus. Besides the first cohort of 550 to 750 subjects, a separate validation cohort made up of roughly 120 different subjects was used. High-throughput TCR immunosequencing, statistical association of individual TCRs with disease status, and machine learning were combined to predict cytomegalovirus infection status. In a later analysis, previously published TCR beta repertoires from fewer than 750 donors were re-analyzed and high-resolution HLA genotyping was added so that TCR occurrence patterns could be studied. In the later analysis, no new phenotypic data were used to find candidate immune exposures; instead, reliance was placed on TCR beta sequences and their occurrence across donors. To decide whether each TCR beta V gene segment behaved as functional or pseudogenic, an earlier analysis of approximately 590 of the donors relied on high-throughput TCR beta sequencing. Donor age, sex, ethnicity and CMV serostatus were compiled together with the repertoire data. In a later genetic analysis, genome-wide SNP genotypes for about 55% of the roughly 670 donors were used, and that subset was treated as a discovery cohort. All discovery cohort repertoires had been generated using a single sequencing platform. HLA typing covered class I and class II loci at four-digit resolution. The number of donors typed differed by locus, with about 629-640 for A, B, C, DRB1 and DQB1, more than 500 for DQA1, approximately 580 for DPA1, and some 440 for DPB1. Five DR-DQ haplotypes were treated as single units for association and clustering because of strong linkage in the cohort. Among a few hundred genotyped donors of the cohort, an average of roughly 240,000 unique TCR beta nucleotide sequences were sequenced per donor, approximately 20% of them non-productive. Points the paper makes about the study in general: Compared with equally common non-associated chains, HLA-associated TCR beta chains in a later analysis were more clonally expanded and had lower generation probabilities. A later genetic analysis reported fewer N-insertions in productive TCRs among donors in an Asian-associated ancestry cluster than the approximately 670-donor mean. In the study, some 160 TCR beta chains were listed as associated with cytomegalovirus. According to a later analysis, parvovirus B19, influenza, CMV and Epstein-Barr virus appeared linked to several top co-occurrence clusters. A later analysis found that most CMV-associated TCR beta chains appeared HLA-restricted, with HLA associations seemingly driven largely by CMV exposure. Roughly uniform sequencing depth across donors was assumed in presence/absence analyses, although this assumption may not hold. The 87-base-pair reads could not distinguish some IMGT-functional V segments, including TRBV6-2 and TRBV6-3, so those segments were excluded. For the cohort, immune exposure information was limited to CMV serostatus. V-gene and J-gene trimming of TCR beta chains was associated with a missense DCLRE1C variant in a later genetic analysis, and the association was replicated in an independent cohort. Strong co-occurrence of HLA alleles, especially DR and DQ, made assigning TCR associations to individual alleles difficult. The authors suggested that the approach could potentially be extended to other disease states and immunological phenotypes. In vitro tests confirmed that a few of the cytomegalovirus-associated TCR beta chains recognize cytomegalovirus antigens. In an earlier analysis of around 500 of the donors, most TCR beta V segments appeared in productive rearrangements about 87% or about 30% of the time, broadly matching IMGT annotations. A cluster of highly shared sequence variants was judged likely to represent a technical artifact of the sequencing pipeline. At a false discovery rate of 0.05, a later analysis linked fewer than 20,000 TCR beta sequences to specific HLA alleles. Because HLA typing was unavailable for some donors at each locus, only the typed subset was used in association tests. Correlated functional status among segregating V segments might be attributable to linkage disequilibrium, but an unknown experimental factor could not be ruled out. Cytomegalovirus status was reported to be diagnosed by the classifier with high specificity and sensitivity in both the original and validation cohorts. A further reported finding was that TCR beta sequences accurately predicted the HLA-A and HLA-B alleles for most subjects in the first cohort. Because counts were too low, about 17 rarely observed V segments, including chromosome 9 orphons, were excluded from the earlier analysis of several hundred of the donors. The cohort was sequenced for TCR beta chains only, and without alpha or paired-chain data the features that could be detected were limited. A later analysis found that TCR association rates varied across HLA loci, with DRB1 alleles showing the most associated TCRs and HLA-C alleles the fewest. Most TCR sequences were seen in very few donors, while some public TCRs were found in many individuals.

Concerning this clone: It lacks a known antigen. No base quality information exists; no much larger clone differs at one position.

The library relied on the immunoSEQ multiplex PCR assay. For the multiplex PCR, a mixture combining 60 forward primers for TCR Vbeta segments and 13 reverse primers for TCR Jbeta segments was used. The CDR3 region of rearranged TCR beta genes was amplified from genomic DNA with a multiplex PCR assay. Amplified TCR beta libraries were sequenced as 87-base-pair reads on the Illumina HiSeq System. On the authors' methods: A later analysis tallied 75 million to 85 million unique TCR beta chains across the 666 repertoires, and approximately 12 million of those chains were shared by two or more donors. To remove PCR and sequencing errors, raw reads were error-corrected and collapsed into unique sequences using a nearest-neighbor algorithm that merged closely related sequences. To assign V, D and J gene segments, CDR3 sequences were aligned to IMGT reference sequences. Each retained sequence needed at least a six-nucleotide match to both a V gene segment and a J gene segment. A rearrangement was called productive if the CDR3 had no stop codons and remained in frame with V and J, and every other rearrangement was called non-productive. CDR3 was defined according to IMGT convention as the region running from the second conserved V-encoded cysteine to the conserved J-encoded phenylalanine. The earlier analysis of 450 to 750 of the donors excluded any sequence lacking an unambiguous match to a single V gene segment. An earlier analysis of a few hundred of the donors called V segments functional above 56.7% productive rearrangements and segregating when the between-donor standard deviation exceeded 5%. A statistical classification framework was built to diagnose cytomegalovirus status from the catalog of TCR beta chain sequences. In a later analysis, TCR nucleotide sequences were compared against IMGT/GENE-DB human TR gene sequences so that V and J genes could be assigned. Using the TCRdist pipeline, a later analysis assigned CDR3 sequences along with most-parsimonious VDJ recombination scenarios. In a later analysis, each TCR beta chain was defined by its CDR3 amino acid sequence together with its V-gene family, and reads lacking a unique V-gene family were excluded. In a later analysis, 500 to 650 highly shared, low-generation-probability nucleotide sequences were removed to address suspected cross-contamination and a sequencing artifact. For each public chain, a later analysis derived a clonal expansion index from normalized ranks of inferred template counts within each repertoire. In a later analysis, generation probabilities were computed using a VDJ recombination model fitted to out-of-frame rearrangements, and the results were checked against IGoR. In a later analysis, TCR-TCR, TCR-HLA and TCR-CMV co-occurrence was scored with hypergeometric tests, and a repertoire-size bias correction was applied to TCR pairs. To estimate false discovery rates, a later analysis permuted the HLA or CMV assignments 20 times. In a later analysis, co-occurring TCRs were grouped with DBSCAN, and TCRdist sequence similarity was added when clustering was performed within HLA-allele-positive subsets. For co-occurrence clustering, repertoires with fewer than 30,000 or more than 120,000 public chains were excluded, along with 5 or 6 repertoires with anomalous nucleotide sharing. Not all clones reach the TCRdb copy of this immuneACCESS table, which keeps in-frame sequences only. Checked studies attribute under half of the gap to unresolved V genes and leave the rest unexplained. D and trimming come from the DNA, and the V and J calls and clone size come from that table. In all, the sample holds 150,000 to 180,000 clones, and roughly 80% of those were seen once. Together, the top ten hold roughly 4% of the sample.

The cohort was made up of several hundred healthy bone marrow donors. At the time of sampling, all cohort members were nominally healthy, though unrecorded immune exposures were likely present. The donor tested CMV seronegative and was one of the 352 seronegative cohort members. A peripheral blood sample was collected from each donor, and TCR beta sequencing was performed on peripheral blood mononuclear cells. Genomic DNA extraction from the blood cell samples was performed with the Qiagen DNeasy Blood Extraction Kit. Between the V and J ends, shortened by 10 bases and 4 bases respectively, the junction contains 10 bases. The CDR3 goes from the cysteine to the phenylalanine over 12 residues. Left in the record is the CDR3 DNA by itself, 36 bases read in frame from the first base. CDR1 MDHEN and CDR2 SYDVKM were looked up in the germline V gene.

The sequence was obtained from a middle-aged woman in good health and CMV-seronegative. Here the chain combines TRBV28 and TRBJ2-2; possibly the D gene is TRBD1, per 6 matching bases. Sequences were obtained from PBMCs. The nucleotide sequence is given as TGTGCCATTCAGGGGCCCACCGGGGAGCTGTTTTTT. It translates to CAIQGPTGELFF.